This T cell receptor beta chain was sequenced during a study of T cells in Graves' hyperthyroidism and ophthalmopathy. Study in general: Upon initial diagnosis and before any treatment, peripheral blood was collected. Study-level points and caveats: Researchers found most expanded thyroid clonotypes above 0.001 in blood as well.

Trimming pared 5 bases from V and 2 bases from J, leaving 10 bases between. The germline CDR1 and CDR2 sequences are GTSNPN and SVGIG (reference sequence). CDR3 length: 13 residues. Orbital computed tomography, thyroid ultrasound, serum thyroxine and TRAb, and clinical symptoms together informed the diagnoses. At least ten counts were recorded for this clonotype. Antigen: not known. Using RNA transcripts as the source, TCR beta CDR3 regions were amplified. A first-round RT-PCR of the TCR CDR3 used the HTBI primer set. TCRdb redid the calling of the multiplex PCR reads with MiXCR, one entry per CDR3 protein. The sample shows hundreds of thousands of distinct CDR3 sequences, 17% of them seen only once.

The gene calls are TRBV30 and TRBJ2-1, with D tentatively TRBD1 (6 bases). The specimen was blood. The source of this sequence is a woman aged 18-29 years with Graves' ophthalmopathy. CDR3 residues: CAWETGTYNEQFF. Written as DNA, the CDR3 is TGTGCCTGGGAAACAGGGACCTACAATGAGCAGTTCTTC.